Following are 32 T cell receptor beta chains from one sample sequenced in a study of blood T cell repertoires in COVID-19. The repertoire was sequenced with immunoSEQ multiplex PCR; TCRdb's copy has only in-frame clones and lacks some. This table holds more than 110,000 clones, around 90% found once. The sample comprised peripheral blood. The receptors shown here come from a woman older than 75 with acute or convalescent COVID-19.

CDR3 nucleotides: TGTGCCAGCAGCCCGTTAAAGAACACCGGGGAGCTGTTTTTT. Translating it yields CASSPLKNTGELFF. The chain employs TRBV4-2 and TRBJ2-2; D is ambiguous. The CDR3 length is 14 residues. The V end lost 4 bases, the J end lost 1 base, and 7 bases lay between the germline ends. Germline CDR1 and CDR2: LGHNA and YNFKEQ.

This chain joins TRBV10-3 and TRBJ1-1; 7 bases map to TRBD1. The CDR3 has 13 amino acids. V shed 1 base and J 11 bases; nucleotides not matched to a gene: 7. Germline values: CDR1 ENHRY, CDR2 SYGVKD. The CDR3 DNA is TGTGCCATCAGTGAGTATTTACAGGGGTCGGCTTTCTTT. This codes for CAISEYLQGSAFF.

CDR3 amino acids: CASSVDSLNSPLHF. In nucleotides, the CDR3 is TGCGCCAGTAGCGTGGACAGCCTCAATTCACCCCTCCACTTT. The V and J genes are TRBV5-1 and TRBJ1-6; weak D call: TRBD1 (6 bases). The length of the CDR3 is 14 residues. Looked up from germline, CDR1 is SGHRS and CDR2 is YFSETQ. Between the trimmed V and J ends, which lost 8 bases and 7 bases, there was a span of 16 bases.

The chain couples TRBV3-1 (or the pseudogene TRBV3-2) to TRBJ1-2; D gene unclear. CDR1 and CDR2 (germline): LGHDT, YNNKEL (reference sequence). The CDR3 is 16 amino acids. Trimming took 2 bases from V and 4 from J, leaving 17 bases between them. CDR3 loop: CASSQTYTRSIYGYTF. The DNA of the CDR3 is TGTGCCAGCAGCCAAACGTACACCCGTTCGATCTATGGCTACACCTTC.

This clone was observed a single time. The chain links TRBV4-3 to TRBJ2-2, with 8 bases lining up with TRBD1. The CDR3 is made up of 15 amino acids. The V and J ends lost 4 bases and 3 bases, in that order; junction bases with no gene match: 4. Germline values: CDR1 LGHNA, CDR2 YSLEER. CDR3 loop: CASSPDRDDTGELFF. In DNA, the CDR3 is TGCGCCAGCAGCCCGGACAGGGACGACACCGGGGAGCTGTTTTTT.

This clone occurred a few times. The CDR3 DNA reads TGTGCCAGCAGCTTAACGTCGGGAAACACTGAAGCTTTCTTT. Translation: CASSLTSGNTEAFF. This sequence joins TRBV7-3 and TRBJ1-1, with D hard to call. The germline V gene has CDR1 SGHTA and CDR2 FQGTGA. Trimming shortened V by 0 bases and J by 2 bases, and 7 bases separated the two germline ends. This CDR3 region has 14 residues.

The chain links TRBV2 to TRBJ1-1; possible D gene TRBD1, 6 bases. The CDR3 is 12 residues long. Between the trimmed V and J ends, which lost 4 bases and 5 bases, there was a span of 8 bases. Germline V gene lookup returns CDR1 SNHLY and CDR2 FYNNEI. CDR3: CASSVRGTEAFF. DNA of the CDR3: TGTGCCAGCAGTGTGAGGGGGACTGAAGCTTTCTTT.

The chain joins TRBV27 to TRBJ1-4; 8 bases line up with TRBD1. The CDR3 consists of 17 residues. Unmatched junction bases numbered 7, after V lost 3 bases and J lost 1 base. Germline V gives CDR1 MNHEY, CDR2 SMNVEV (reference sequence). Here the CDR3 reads CASSFRQGQGTNEKLFF. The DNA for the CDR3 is TGTGCCAGCAGTTTCCGACAGGGGCAGGGAACTAATGAAAAACTGTTTTTT.

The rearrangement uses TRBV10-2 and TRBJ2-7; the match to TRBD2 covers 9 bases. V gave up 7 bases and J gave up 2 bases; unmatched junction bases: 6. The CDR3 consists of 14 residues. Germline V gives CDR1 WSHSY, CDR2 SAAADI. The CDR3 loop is CASKVAGATYEQYF. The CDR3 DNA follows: TGCGCCAGCAAAGTAGCGGGGGCCACCTACGAGCAGTACTTC.

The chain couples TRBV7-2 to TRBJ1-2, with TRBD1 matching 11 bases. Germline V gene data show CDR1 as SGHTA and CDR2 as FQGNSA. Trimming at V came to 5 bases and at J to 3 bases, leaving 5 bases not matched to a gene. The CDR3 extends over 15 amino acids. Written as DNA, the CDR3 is TGTGCCAGCAGCCCCGGACAGGGGGCCCACTATGGCTACACCTTC. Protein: CASSPGQGAHYGYTF.

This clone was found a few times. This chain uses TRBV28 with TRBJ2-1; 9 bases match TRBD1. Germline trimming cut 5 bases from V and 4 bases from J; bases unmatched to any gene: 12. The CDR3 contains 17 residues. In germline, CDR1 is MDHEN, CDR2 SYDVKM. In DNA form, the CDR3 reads TGTGCCAGCAGTCCCCCGACAGGGGGGGATGCTTACAATGAGCAGTTCTTC. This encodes CASSPPTGGDAYNEQFF. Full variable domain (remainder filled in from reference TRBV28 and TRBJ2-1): DVKVTQSSRYLVKRTGEKVFLECVQDMDHENMFWYRQDPGLGLRLIYFSYDVKMKEKGDIPEGYSVSREKKERFSLILESASTNQTSMYLCASSPPTGGDAYNEQFFGPGTRLTVL.

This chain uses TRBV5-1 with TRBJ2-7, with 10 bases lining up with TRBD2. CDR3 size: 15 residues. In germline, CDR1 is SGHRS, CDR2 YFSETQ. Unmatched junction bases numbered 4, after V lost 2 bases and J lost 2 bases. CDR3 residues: CASSFLAGETYEQYF. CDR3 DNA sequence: TGCGCCAGCAGCTTTCTAGCGGGGGAAACCTACGAGCAGTACTTC.

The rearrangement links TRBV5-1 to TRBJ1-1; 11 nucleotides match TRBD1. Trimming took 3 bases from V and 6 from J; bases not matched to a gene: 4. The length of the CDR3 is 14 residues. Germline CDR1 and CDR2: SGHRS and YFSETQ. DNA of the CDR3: TGCGCCAGCAGCTCCGGACAGGGGGCCGCTGAAGCTTTCTTT. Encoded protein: CASSSGQGAAEAFF.

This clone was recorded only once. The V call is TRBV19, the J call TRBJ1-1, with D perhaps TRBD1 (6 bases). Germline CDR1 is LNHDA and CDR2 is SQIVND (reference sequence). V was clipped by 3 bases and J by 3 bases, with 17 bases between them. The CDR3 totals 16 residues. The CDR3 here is CASSMPQGRLDTEAFF. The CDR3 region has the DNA TGTGCCAGTAGTATGCCCCAGGGGCGGTTGGACACTGAAGCTTTCTTT.

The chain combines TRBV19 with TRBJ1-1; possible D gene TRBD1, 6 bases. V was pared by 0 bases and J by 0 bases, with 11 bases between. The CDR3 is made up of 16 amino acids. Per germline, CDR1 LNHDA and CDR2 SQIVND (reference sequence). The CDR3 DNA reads TGTGCCAGTAGTATAGATTGGACAGTATTGAACACTGAAGCTTTCTTT. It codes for CASSIDWTVLNTEAFF.

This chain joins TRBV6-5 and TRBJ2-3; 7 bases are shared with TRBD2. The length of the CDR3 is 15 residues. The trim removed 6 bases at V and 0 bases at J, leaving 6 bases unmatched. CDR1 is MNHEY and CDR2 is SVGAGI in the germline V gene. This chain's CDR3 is CASRKRGWSTDTQYF. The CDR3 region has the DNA TGTGCCAGCAGAAAGCGGGGATGGAGCACAGATACGCAGTATTTT.

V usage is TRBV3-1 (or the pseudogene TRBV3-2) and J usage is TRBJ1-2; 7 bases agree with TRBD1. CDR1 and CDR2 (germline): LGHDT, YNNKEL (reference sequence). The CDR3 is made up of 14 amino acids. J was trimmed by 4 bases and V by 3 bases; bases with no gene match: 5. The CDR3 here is CASSQWDSPYGYTF. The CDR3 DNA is TGTGCCAGCAGCCAGTGGGACAGCCCCTATGGCTACACCTTC.

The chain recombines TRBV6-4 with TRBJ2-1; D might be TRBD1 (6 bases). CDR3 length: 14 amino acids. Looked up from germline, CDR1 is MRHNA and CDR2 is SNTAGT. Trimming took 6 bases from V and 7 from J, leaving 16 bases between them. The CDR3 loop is CASSQQGIGNEQFF. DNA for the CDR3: TGTGCCAGCAGCCAACAGGGAATCGGGAATGAGCAGTTCTTC.

The CDR3 region has the DNA TGTGCCATCAGGAGCACGGGAGGGGATCAGCCCCAGCATTTT. Amino acid sequence: CAIRSTGGDQPQHF. The genes are TRBV10-3 and TRBJ1-5; a weak D match, TRBD1 (5 bases). The CDR3 runs 14 residues. V lost 6 bases and J lost 5, with 14 bases in between. Germline-derived CDR1 and CDR2 are ENHRY and SYGVKD.

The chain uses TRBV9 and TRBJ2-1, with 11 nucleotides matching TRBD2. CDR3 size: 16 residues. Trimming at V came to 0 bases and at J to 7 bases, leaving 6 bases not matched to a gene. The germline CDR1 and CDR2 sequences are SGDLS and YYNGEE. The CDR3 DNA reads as TGTGCCAGCAGCGTAGGGGTAGCGGGGGGGCAGAATGAGCAGTTCTTC. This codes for CASSVGVAGGQNEQFF.

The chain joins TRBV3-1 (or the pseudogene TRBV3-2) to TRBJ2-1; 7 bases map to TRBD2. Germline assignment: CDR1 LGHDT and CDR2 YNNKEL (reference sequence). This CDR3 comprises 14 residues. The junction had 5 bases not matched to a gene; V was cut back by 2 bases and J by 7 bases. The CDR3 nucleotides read TGTGCCAGCAGCCAACACGGTAGCGGGAATGAGCAGTTCTTC. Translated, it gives CASSQHGSGNEQFF.

In DNA, the CDR3 is TGTGCCAGCAGCGACCCCACCCCGACAAGTTACAATGAGCAGTTCTTC. It yields the protein CASSDPTPTSYNEQFF. The chain combines TRBV28 with TRBJ2-1; D gene uncertain. The CDR3 covers 16 residues. Germline CDR1 is MDHEN and CDR2 is SYDVKM. V shed 6 bases and J shed 4 bases, with 19 bases lying between them.

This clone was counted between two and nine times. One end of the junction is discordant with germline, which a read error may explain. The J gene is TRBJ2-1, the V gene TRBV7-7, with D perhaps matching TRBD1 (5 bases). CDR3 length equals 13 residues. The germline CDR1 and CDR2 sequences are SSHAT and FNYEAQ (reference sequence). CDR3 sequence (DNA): TGTGCTAGCAGCCAACAGGAGTACAATGAGCAGTTCTTC. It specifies CASSQQEYNEQFF.

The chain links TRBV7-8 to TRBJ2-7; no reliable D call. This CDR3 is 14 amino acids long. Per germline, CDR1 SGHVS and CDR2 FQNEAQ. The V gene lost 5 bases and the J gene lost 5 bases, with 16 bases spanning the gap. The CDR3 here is CASSPGHSSNEQYF. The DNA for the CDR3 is TGTGCCAGCAGCCCTGGCCACAGTTCCAACGAGCAGTACTTC.

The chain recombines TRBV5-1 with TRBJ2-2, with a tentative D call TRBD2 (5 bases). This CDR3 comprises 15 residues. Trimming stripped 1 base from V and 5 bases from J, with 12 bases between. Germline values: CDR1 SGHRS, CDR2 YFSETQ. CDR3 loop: CASSLFGEGTGELFF. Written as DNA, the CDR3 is TGCGCCAGCAGCTTGTTCGGGGAAGGGACCGGGGAGCTGTTTTTT.

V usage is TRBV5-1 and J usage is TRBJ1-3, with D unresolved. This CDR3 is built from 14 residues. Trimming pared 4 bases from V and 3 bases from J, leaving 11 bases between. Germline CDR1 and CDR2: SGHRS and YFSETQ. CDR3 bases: TGCGCCAGCAGCCCGGGTGGAAGTGGAAACACCATATATTTT. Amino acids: CASSPGGSGNTIYF.

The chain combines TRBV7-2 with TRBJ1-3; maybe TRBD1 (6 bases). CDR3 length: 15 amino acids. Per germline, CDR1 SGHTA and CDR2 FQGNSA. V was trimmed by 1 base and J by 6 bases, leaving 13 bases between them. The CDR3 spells CASSLGATGVNTIYF. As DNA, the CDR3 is TGTGCCAGCAGCTTAGGTGCGACAGGAGTAAACACCATATATTTT.

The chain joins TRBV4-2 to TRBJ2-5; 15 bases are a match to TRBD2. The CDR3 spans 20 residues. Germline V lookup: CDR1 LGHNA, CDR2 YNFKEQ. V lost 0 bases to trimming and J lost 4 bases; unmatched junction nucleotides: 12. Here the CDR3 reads CASSQEAIGLAGGVRETQYF. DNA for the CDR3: TGTGCCAGCAGCCAAGAGGCTATCGGACTAGCGGGGGGGGTTAGAGAGACCCAGTACTTC.

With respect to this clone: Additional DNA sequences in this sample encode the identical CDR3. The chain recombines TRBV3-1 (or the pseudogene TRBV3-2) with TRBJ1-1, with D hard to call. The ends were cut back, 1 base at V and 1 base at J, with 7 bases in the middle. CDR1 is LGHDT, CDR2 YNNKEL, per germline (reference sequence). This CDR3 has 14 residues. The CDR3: CASSQVPGNTEAFF. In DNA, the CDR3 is TGTGCCAGCAGCCAAGTGCCGGGGAACACTGAAGCTTTCTTT.

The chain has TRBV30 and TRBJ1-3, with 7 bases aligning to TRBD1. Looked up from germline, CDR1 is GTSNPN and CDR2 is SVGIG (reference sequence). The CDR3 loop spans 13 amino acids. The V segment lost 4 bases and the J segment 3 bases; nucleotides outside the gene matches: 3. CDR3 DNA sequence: TGTGCCTGGATGTGGGACAGTGGAAACACCATATATTTT. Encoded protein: CAWMWDSGNTIYF.

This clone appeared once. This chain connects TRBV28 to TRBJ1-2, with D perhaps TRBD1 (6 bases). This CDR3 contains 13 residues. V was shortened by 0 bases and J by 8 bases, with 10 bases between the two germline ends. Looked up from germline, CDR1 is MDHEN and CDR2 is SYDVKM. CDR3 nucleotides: TGTGCCAGCAGTTTATGGACCACAGGGGGCTACACCTTC. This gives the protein CASSLWTTGGYTF.

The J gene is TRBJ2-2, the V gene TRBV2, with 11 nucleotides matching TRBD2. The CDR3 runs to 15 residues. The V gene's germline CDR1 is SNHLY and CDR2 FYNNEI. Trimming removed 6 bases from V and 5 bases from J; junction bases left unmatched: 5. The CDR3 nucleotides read TGTGCCAGCAGCGTAACTAGCGGGGGAACCGGGGAGCTGTTTTTT. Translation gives CASSVTSGGTGELFF.